A selection of T cell receptor beta chains follows, all from one sample in a study of shared clonotypes between healthy human individuals. Profiled with immunoSEQ multiplex PCR; TCRdb holds only in-frame clones, not every one. The table lists millions of clones, 85% to 95% of them singletons, with 0.39% in the top ten. Sequencing was done on a sample of naive CD4+ T cells from PBMCs. The receptors shown here come from a man younger than 35 in good health. Some clones in this sample may be carry-over from other donors' samples. CDR3s include the opening cysteine and the closing phenylalanine or tryptophan. A D gene is named only where the DNA matches it firmly. Only part of the rows carry a size: once, few, many, or a class if the clone is expanded.

cdr3_length,d_call,clone_size,v_call,j_call,cdr3_aa,cdr3_nt
17,NA,NA,TRBV28,TRBJ2-6,CASSYRPVLSGANVLTF,TGTGCCAGCAGTTATAGACCAGTCTTGTCTGGGGCCAACGTCCTGACTTTC
14,NA,NA,TRBV4-1,TRBJ2-3,CASSRIQGPDTQYF,TGCGCCAGCAGCCGAATCCAAGGGCCCGATACGCAGTATTTT
15,TRBD2,NA,TRBV7-6,TRBJ2-1,CASSFSGRPYNEQFF,TGTGCCAGCAGCTTTAGCGGGAGACCCTACAATGAGCAGTTCTTC
13,NA,NA,TRBV7-3,TRBJ2-5,CASSLTGIETQYF,TGTGCCAGCAGCTTAACGGGAATCGAGACCCAGTACTTC
14,NA,once,TRBV7-2,TRBJ1-2,CASSLEMGRVGYTF,TGTGCCAGCAGCTTAGAAATGGGGCGCGTCGGCTACACCTTC
14,NA,NA,TRBV15,TRBJ1-4,CATSRGEGGEKLFF,TGTGCCACCAGCAGGGGTGAGGGTGGGGAAAAACTGTTTTTT
17,NA,NA,TRBV28,TRBJ2-2,CASSPYYRATVTGELFF,TGTGCCAGCAGTCCATACTATAGGGCTACCGTCACCGGGGAGCTGTTTTTT
16,NA,NA,TRBV11-3,TRBJ1-4,CASSLGQIRRGEKLFF,TGTGCCAGCAGCTTAGGACAGATTCGCCGAGGGGAAAAACTGTTTTTT
17,NA,NA,TRBV21-1,TRBJ2-5,CASSKRETRRGQETQYF,TGTGCCAGCAGCAAAAGAGAAACCCGGCGGGGGCAAGAGACCCAGTACTTC
16,NA,NA,TRBV28,TRBJ1-1,CASSPTGWVGNTEAFF,TGTGCCAGCAGTCCTACAGGGTGGGTCGGGAACACTGAAGCTTTCTTT
15,NA,few,TRBV27,TRBJ2-2,CASSQLARYTGELFF,TGTGCCAGCAGTCAGTTGGCCCGATACACCGGGGAGCTGTTTTTT
14,NA,NA,TRBV18,TRBJ1-1,CASSPPSGNTEAFF,TGTGCCAGCTCACCACCATCAGGGAACACTGAAGCTTTCTTT
12,NA,NA,TRBV5-1,TRBJ2-7,CASSSGGGGQYF,TGCGCCAGCAGCTCCGGCGGTGGGGGGCAGTACTTC
16,NA,NA,TRBV7-6,TRBJ2-3,CASSSRQWSSTDTQYF,TGTGCCAGCAGCTCCCGGCAGTGGTCTAGCACAGATACGCAGTATTTT
16,NA,NA,TRBV9,TRBJ2-2,CASSPGGTENTGELFF,TGTGCCAGCAGCCCCGGGGGGACAGAAAACACCGGGGAGCTGTTTTTT
13,NA,NA,TRBV6-5,TRBJ2-7,CASSYSGASQQYF,TGTGCCAGCAGTTATTCGGGGGCTAGTCAGCAGTACTTC
12,NA,NA,TRBV6-1,TRBJ1-2,CATRRGPYGYTF,TGTGCCACTCGGCGCGGACCCTATGGCTACACCTTC
17,TRBD1,NA,TRBV7-2,TRBJ2-2,CASSLGPGQPNTGELFF,TGTGCCAGCAGCTTAGGTCCGGGACAGCCGAACACCGGGGAGCTGTTTTTT
15,TRBD1,NA,TRBV9,TRBJ2-2,CASSPRDRATGELFF,TGTGCCAGCAGCCCTCGGGACAGGGCCACCGGGGAGCTGTTTTTT
18,NA,NA,TRBV9,TRBJ2-1,CASSVASEGRVGNNEQFF,TGTGCCAGCAGCGTAGCTTCGGAGGGCAGGGTAGGTAACAATGAGCAGTTCTTC
13,NA,NA,TRBV30,TRBJ2-1,CAWAIDSYNEQFF,TGTGCCTGGGCAATAGATTCGTACAATGAGCAGTTCTTC
14,TRBD1,NA,TRBV28,TRBJ1-5,CASSFRGLNQPQHF,TGTGCCAGCAGTTTTAGGGGGCTCAATCAGCCCCAGCATTTT
16,NA,NA,TRBV15,TRBJ2-3,CATSRDLAGSTDTQYF,TGTGCCACCAGCAGAGATCTGGCGGGGAGCACAGATACGCAGTATTTT
14,TRBD1,NA,TRBV5-1,TRBJ1-2,CASSEGQGIYGYTF,TGCGCCAGCAGCGAGGGACAGGGGATCTATGGCTACACCTTC
13,NA,NA,TRBV28,TRBJ1-5,CASSSPQGQPQHF,TGTGCCAGCAGTTCCCCCCAGGGGCAGCCCCAGCATTTT
13,NA,NA,TRBV11-3,TRBJ2-1,CASSFYGVNEQFF,TGTGCCAGCAGCTTTTACGGGGTCAATGAGCAGTTCTTC
19,TRBD1,NA,TRBV4-1,TRBJ2-2,CASSPPQFRDRGWTGELFF,TGCGCCAGCAGCCCGCCCCAATTCCGGGACAGGGGTTGGACCGGGGAGCTGTTTTTT
13,TRBD1,NA,TRBV6-1,TRBJ2-7,CASSSITGDEQYF,TGTGCCAGCAGTTCGATAACAGGGGACGAGCAGTACTTC
16,NA,NA,TRBV27,TRBJ1-5,CASSLYRGDGNQPQHF,TGTGCCAGCAGTTTATATCGAGGGGACGGCAATCAGCCCCAGCATTTT
16,TRBD2,once,TRBV4-2,TRBJ2-2,CASSLGTSGRTGELFF,TGTGCCAGCAGCCTGGGGACTAGCGGGAGGACCGGGGAGCTGTTTTTT
17,NA,NA,TRBV10-3,TRBJ2-2,CAIKLTASSENTGELFF,TGTGCCATCAAATTGACAGCCAGCAGTGAGAACACCGGGGAGCTGTTTTTT
14,NA,NA,TRBV5-1,TRBJ2-1,CASSLRAVNNEQFF,TGCGCCAGCAGCTTGAGGGCGGTCAACAATGAGCAGTTCTTC
13,NA,NA,TRBV7-2,TRBJ2-7,CASSSRATYEQYF,TGTGCCAGCAGCTCCAGGGCCACTTACGAGCAGTACTTC
13,NA,NA,TRBV27,TRBJ1-2,CASAARDSWGYTF,TGTGCCAGCGCAGCAAGGGACTCCTGGGGCTACACCTTC